A selection of T cell receptor beta chains follows, all from one sample in a study of T-cell memory formation after mild COVID-19. MiXCR, applied by TCRdb to the 5' RACE reads, yields one record per CDR3 protein. The data contain under 300,000 distinct CDR3 sequences, over 15% of them singletons. What was sequenced was PBMCs or a T cell subset sorted from them (not recorded which). The receptors derive from a young man who had mild COVID-19 (a few samples of this study predate the infection). Cell type and time point are not known. Both conserved end residues are part of each CDR3. D genes are given only for firm matches. Clone size is shown for a subset of rows, as once, few, many or a class of expanded clone.

clone size: many
CDR3 length: 14
D gene: TRBD1
V gene: TRBV24-1
J gene: TRBJ2-1
CDR3 protein: CATSDYGTGNEQFF
CDR3 DNA: TGTGCCACCAGTGATTACGGGACAGGGAATGAGCAGTTCTTC

clone size: -
CDR3 length: 15
D gene: -
V gene: TRBV15
J gene: TRBJ1-4
CDR3 protein: CATSRERGTGEKLFF
CDR3 DNA: TGTGCCACCAGCAGAGAACGGGGAACAGGGGAAAAACTGTTTTTT

clone size: -
CDR3 length: 13
D gene: -
V gene: TRBV5-4
J gene: TRBJ1-6
CDR3 protein: CASSLKGNSPLHF
CDR3 DNA: TGTGCCAGCAGCTTGAAGGGGAATTCACCCCTCCACTTT

clone size: few
CDR3 length: 15
D gene: TRBD1
V gene: TRBV29-1
J gene: TRBJ2-3
CDR3 protein: CSVALQGESRDTQYF
CDR3 DNA: TGCAGCGTTGCTCTGCAGGGGGAGAGTCGAGATACGCAGTATTTT

clone size: few
CDR3 length: 13
D gene: -
V gene: TRBV9
J gene: TRBJ2-5
CDR3 protein: CASSVQGMETQYF
CDR3 DNA: TGTGCCAGCAGCGTCCAGGGGATGGAGACCCAGTACTTC

clone size: few
CDR3 length: 14
D gene: -
V gene: TRBV5-4
J gene: TRBJ1-5
CDR3 protein: CASSLTPGDQPQHF
CDR3 DNA: TGTGCCAGCAGCTTGACCCCAGGGGACCAGCCCCAGCATTTT

clone size: once
CDR3 length: 17
D gene: TRBD1
V gene: TRBV6-6
J gene: TRBJ1-5
CDR3 protein: CASSYRTGASSNQPQHF
CDR3 DNA: TGTGCCAGCAGTTACAGGACAGGGGCCAGTAGCAATCAGCCCCAGCATTTT

clone size: -
CDR3 length: 15
D gene: TRBD2
V gene: TRBV4-1
J gene: TRBJ2-5
CDR3 protein: CASSQGLAGSETQYF
CDR3 DNA: TGCGCCAGCAGCCAAGGACTAGCGGGGAGTGAGACCCAGTACTTC

clone size: -
CDR3 length: 13
D gene: -
V gene: TRBV6-2/TRBV6-3
J gene: TRBJ1-5
CDR3 protein: CASSWRRDQPQHF
CDR3 DNA: TGTGCCAGCAGTTGGCGACGGGATCAGCCCCAGCATTTT

clone size: many
CDR3 length: 14
D gene: -
V gene: TRBV5-1
J gene: TRBJ2-7
CDR3 protein: CASSLRRSEDEQYF
CDR3 DNA: TGCGCCAGCAGCTTAAGGAGGTCTGAGGACGAGCAGTACTTC

clone size: few
CDR3 length: 14
D gene: -
V gene: TRBV6-1
J gene: TRBJ1-5
CDR3 protein: CASSEVGPQEPQHF
CDR3 DNA: TGTGCCAGCAGTGAAGTAGGCCCTCAGGAGCCCCAGCATTTT

clone size: many
CDR3 length: 14
D gene: -
V gene: TRBV4-3
J gene: TRBJ2-3
CDR3 protein: CASSSSLLRDTQYF
CDR3 DNA: TGCGCCAGCAGCTCCTCCCTCCTTCGCGATACGCAGTATTTT

clone size: few
CDR3 length: 14
D gene: -
V gene: TRBV12-3/TRBV12-4
J gene: TRBJ2-1
CDR3 protein: CASSTLGGHNEQFF
CDR3 DNA: TGTGCCAGCAGCACCTTGGGGGGCCACAATGAGCAGTTCTTC

clone size: few
CDR3 length: 13
D gene: -
V gene: TRBV12-3/TRBV12-4
J gene: TRBJ1-2
CDR3 protein: CASSLAQGYGYTF
CDR3 DNA: TGTGCCAGCAGTTTAGCGCAAGGCTATGGCTACACCTTC

clone size: few
CDR3 length: 14
D gene: -
V gene: TRBV19
J gene: TRBJ2-2
CDR3 protein: CASSPAVNTGELFF
CDR3 DNA: TGTGCCAGTAGTCCTGCAGTGAACACCGGGGAGCTGTTTTTT

clone size: -
CDR3 length: 11
D gene: TRBD2
V gene: TRBV11-2
J gene: TRBJ2-1
CDR3 protein: CASSQTSFAFF
CDR3 DNA: TGTGCCAGCAGCCAGACTAGCTTTGCGTTCTTC

clone size: -
CDR3 length: 8
D gene: -
V gene: TRBV23-1
J gene: TRBJ2-1
CDR3 protein: CASSKEFF
CDR3 DNA: TGCGCCAGCAGCAAGGAGTTCTTC

clone size: -
CDR3 length: 15
D gene: -
V gene: TRBV5-1
J gene: TRBJ2-3
CDR3 protein: CASSATPWGADTQYF
CDR3 DNA: TGCGCCAGCAGCGCAACCCCCTGGGGCGCAGATACGCAGTATTTT

clone size: -
CDR3 length: 14
D gene: -
V gene: TRBV7-9
J gene: TRBJ2-5
CDR3 protein: CASSSPSSGETQYF
CDR3 DNA: TGTGCCAGCAGCTCCCCGTCCTCGGGGGAGACCCAGTACTTC

clone size: -
CDR3 length: 13
D gene: -
V gene: TRBV6-5
J gene: TRBJ2-3
CDR3 protein: CASRWTSTDTQYF
CDR3 DNA: TGTGCCAGCCGGTGGACAAGCACAGATACGCAGTATTTT

clone size: few
CDR3 length: 20
D gene: TRBD2
V gene: TRBV12-3/TRBV12-4
J gene: TRBJ2-6
CDR3 protein: CASSFAGRAGIFSGANVLTF
CDR3 DNA: TGTGCCAGCAGTTTCGCCGGCCGAGCGGGGATCTTTTCGGGGGCCAACGTCCTGACTTTC

clone size: -
CDR3 length: 13
D gene: -
V gene: TRBV6-2/TRBV6-3
J gene: TRBJ2-2
CDR3 protein: CASSYYGAGELFF
CDR3 DNA: TGTGCCAGCAGTTACTATGGCGCCGGGGAGCTGTTTTTT